This TCR beta chain was identified during a study of blood T cell repertoires in COVID-19. This table comes from immunoSEQ multiplex PCR, and its TCRdb copy is limited to in-frame clones, with some not included. The repertoire has fewer than 300,000 clones, approximately 90% of them found once; the top ten carry around 1.1%. In its sample, this clone was seen once. The CDR3 length is 14 residues. Germline loops: CDR1 SGHRS, CDR2 YFSETQ. V shed 0 bases and J shed 4 bases, with 10 bases lying between them. The chain joins TRBV5-1 to TRBJ2-5; perhaps TRBD1 as D (6 bases). The clonotype was recovered from a woman aged 25 to 39 who had recovered from COVID-19. The material sequenced was PBMCs or T cells enriched from blood (not recorded which). The CDR3 DNA follows: TGCGCCAGCAGCTTGGAAAGCAGGGGAGAGACCCAGTACTTC. Amino acid sequence: CASSLESRGETQYF.